This T cell receptor beta chain is from a study of graft-versus-host responses after intestinal transplantation. Notes on the study in general: Circulating GvH clone levels at their peak were associated with HvG declines (early post-transplant).

Germline CDR1 and CDR2: SGHTA and FQGNSA. The length of the CDR3 is 14 residues. V dropped 0 bases and J dropped 1 base, with 7 bases sitting between them. In the case of this clone: The antigen remains unidentified.

Assay used: immunoSEQ multiplex PCR; TCRdb lists only in-frame clones, some missing. The sample has about 120,000 clones; over 75% are singletons. V gene TRBV7-2 combines with J gene TRBJ2-7; D gene ambiguous. The sample consisted of unstimulated CD4+ T cells sorted from spleen or lymph node cells, taken before intestinal transplant. This sequence originates from a human donor who received an intestinal transplant. The CDR3 is CASSLAPGSYEQYF. CDR3 in DNA: TGTGCCAGCAGCTTAGCTCCAGGTTCCTACGAGCAGTACTTC.